This T cell receptor (beta chain) came from a study of T cell repertoires in cytomegalovirus infection. From the reads, TCRdb called clonotypes with MiXCR, one entry per CDR3 protein. Of about 310,000 distinct CDR3 sequences listed, roughly 17% are singletons. Comment on this clonotype: Germline and junction disagree at one end, which may indicate a read error.

CDR3 length: 15 residues. Sequencing was done on a sample of PBMCs. This receptor was taken from a human donor in good health (CMV status not recorded). Some clones in this sample may be carry-over from other donors' samples. The V call is TRBV5-3, the J call TRBJ1-1, with 8 bases identical to TRBD1. TRBV5-3 is classed as an ORF, of uncertain function. CDR3 sequence: CASSFSGQGDTEAFF. The CDR3 nucleotides are TGTGCCAGCAGCTTCTCCGGACAGGGAGACACTGAAGCTTTCTTT.